This entry lists 23 T cell receptor beta chains sequenced from one sample in a study of shared clonotypes between healthy human individuals. Generated by immunoSEQ multiplex PCR, the TCRdb table keeps only in-frame clones and is missing some. Seen here are 2.3 million or so clones, 85% to 95% observed once, and the top ten hold 0.39%. The sequenced sample was naive CD4+ T cells from PBMCs. Regarding subset: CD45RA+ positively selected. These receptors were obtained from a man aged 18 to 35 in good health. Some clones in this sample may be carry-over from other donors' samples.

The chain uses TRBV29-1 and TRBJ1-1; no clear D gene. V shed 4 bases and J shed 8 bases, with 14 bases lying between them. The CDR3 consists of 12 residues. Germline V lookup: CDR1 SQVTM, CDR2 ANQGSEA. CDR3 DNA sequence: TGCAGCGTTGTAGATCCGGCAGAAGAAGCTTTCTTT. Translated, it gives CSVVDPAEEAFF.

With respect to this clone: The sample carries other DNA sequences with the same CDR3. The rearrangement links TRBV6-1 to TRBJ2-7; D gene uncertain. Germline CDR1 and CDR2: MNHNS and SASEGT. V was clipped by 3 bases and J by 0 bases, with 9 bases between them. The CDR3 length is 14 residues. The CDR3 loop is CASSEQPSSYEQYF. CDR3 sequence (DNA): TGTGCCAGCAGTGAGCAGCCGAGCTCCTACGAGCAGTACTTC.

The chain combines TRBV7-8 with TRBJ1-3; no clear D gene. The CDR3 contains 16 residues. V was clipped by 1 base and J by 2 bases, with 12 bases between them. Germline loops: CDR1 SGHVS, CDR2 FQNEAQ. CDR3 DNA: TGTGCCAGCAGCTTAGGCGGAGGGATCGCTGGAAACACCATATATTTT. Protein product: CASSLGGGIAGNTIYF.

As concerns this clone: This sample also contains other DNA sequences that code for the same CDR3. J is TRBJ2-3 and V is TRBV7-2; D gene ambiguous. The CDR3 extends over 13 amino acids. V was cut by 1 base and J by 1 base, with 3 bases left in between. Per germline, CDR1 SGHTA and CDR2 FQGNSA. The CDR3 is CASSLVGTDTQYF. Here the CDR3 DNA reads TGTGCCAGCAGCTTAGTGGGCACAGATACGCAGTATTTT.

This rearrangement joins TRBV28 to TRBJ2-7; D perhaps matches TRBD2 (5 bases). Germline V CDR1 and CDR2: MDHEN, SYDVKM. V lost 6 bases, J lost 2 bases, and 17 bases lay in between. The CDR3 runs to 15 residues. Here the CDR3 reads CASSLRGGPTYEQYF. CDR3 coding DNA: TGTGCCAGCAGCCTCCGGGGTGGCCCCACCTACGAGCAGTACTTC.

The chain joins TRBV5-1 to TRBJ2-1; 7 nucleotides align to TRBD2. This CDR3 is 15 amino acids long. V dropped 0 bases and J dropped 7; count of bases not matched to a gene: 7. Germline V gene lookup returns CDR1 SGHRS and CDR2 YFSETQ. The DNA for the CDR3 is TGCGCCAGCAGCTTGGCCGGGGCCGGGGGGAATGAGCAGTTCTTC. This gives the protein CASSLAGAGGNEQFF. The whole variable domain, remainder taken from reference TRBV5-1 and TRBJ2-1, is KAGVTQTPRYLIKTRGQQVTLSCSPISGHRSVSWYQQTPGQGLQFLFEYFSETQRNKGNFPGRFSGRQFSNSRSEMNVSTLELGDSALYLCASSLAGAGGNEQFFGPGTRLTVL.

This chain connects TRBV28 to TRBJ2-5, with D uncertain. This CDR3 comprises 15 residues. With 7 bases removed from V and 5 bases from J, the gap between germline ends came to 20 bases. Germline V gene sequence: CDR1 MDHEN, CDR2 SYDVKM. DNA for the CDR3: TGTGCCAGCACCCCTTTGGGGAACCAAAGGGAGACCCAGTACTTC. This codes for CASTPLGNQRETQYF. Drawing the rest from reference TRBV28 and TRBJ2-5, the complete variable domain is DVKVTQSSRYLVKRTGEKVFLECVQDMDHENMFWYRQDPGLGLRLIYFSYDVKMKEKGDIPEGYSVSREKKERFSLILESASTNQTSMYLCASTPLGNQRETQYFGPGTRLLVL.

There are a few counts of this clone. V usage is TRBV7-9 and J usage is TRBJ1-5; no clear D. This CDR3 contains 12 residues. V shed 4 bases and J shed 5 bases, with 6 bases lying between them. Germline assignment: CDR1 SEHNR and CDR2 FQNEAQ (reference sequence). This CDR3 is CASSYIDQPQHF. The CDR3 bases are TGTGCCAGCAGCTACATCGATCAGCCCCAGCATTTT.

The rearrangement uses TRBV19 and TRBJ1-3, with D perhaps TRBD1 (5 bases). This CDR3 contains 14 residues. Germline assignment: CDR1 LNHDA and CDR2 SQIVND (reference sequence). V dropped 7 bases and J dropped 2 bases, with 12 bases sitting between them. CDR3 in amino acids: CASKAGNPGNTIYF. The CDR3 DNA follows: TGTGCCAGTAAAGCAGGGAACCCTGGAAACACCATATATTTT.

The chain joins TRBV10-1 to TRBJ2-7; unclear D gene. Germline CDR1 reads WNHNN; CDR2 reads SYGVQD (reference sequence). CDR3 length: 17 amino acids. V dropped 0 bases and J dropped 2 bases, with 17 bases sitting between them. CDR3: CASSESTALRTAYEQYF. The CDR3 nucleotides are TGCGCCAGCAGTGAGTCCACAGCCCTACGAACAGCCTACGAGCAGTACTTC.

The chain has TRBV11-2 and TRBJ2-1, with TRBD2 identical over 13 bases. The CDR3 loop spans 14 amino acids. CDR1 and CDR2 from the germline V gene are SGHAT and FQNNGV. Losses at the gene ends were 4 bases for V and 10 bases for J; bases not matched to a gene: 4. Here the CDR3 DNA reads TGTGCCAGCAGCTCCGGGACTAGCGGGATCGAGCAGTTCTTC. It codes for CASSSGTSGIEQFF.

Concerning this clone itself: Other DNA sequences in this specimen translate into the identical CDR3. V gene TRBV28 combines with J gene TRBJ2-5, with D unclear. The CDR3 is made up of 12 amino acids. The V end lost 6 bases, the J end lost 4 bases, and 9 bases lay between the germline ends. CDR1 and CDR2 (germline): MDHEN, SYDVKM. The CDR3 here is CASSLLRETQYF. As DNA, the CDR3 is TGTGCCAGCAGCCTTTTAAGAGAGACCCAGTACTTC. The complete variable domain, with remaining parts taken from reference TRBV28 and TRBJ2-5, reads DVKVTQSSRYLVKRTGEKVFLECVQDMDHENMFWYRQDPGLGLRLIYFSYDVKMKEKGDIPEGYSVSREKKERFSLILESASTNQTSMYLCASSLLRETQYFGPGTRLLVL.

This clone was recorded once. The rearrangement joins TRBV5-1 to TRBJ2-3; 7 nucleotides agree with TRBD2. The CDR3 extends over 17 amino acids. Germline V gives CDR1 SGHRS, CDR2 YFSETQ. The junction had 12 bases not matched to a gene; V was cut back by 4 bases and J by 1 base. DNA of the CDR3: TGCGCCAGCAGCGCGCTCGCGGCGGGAGTGGGCACAGATACGCAGTATTTT. Translation: CASSALAAGVGTDTQYF.

In the case of this clone: This same CDR3 is encoded by further DNA sequences in the sample. The chain combines TRBV18 with TRBJ1-1; D unresolved. Per germline, CDR1 KGHSH and CDR2 LQKENI. Trimming removed 3 bases at V and 1 base at J, with 9 bases between. This CDR3 spans 14 amino acids. CDR3 protein: CASSPRAGNTEAFF. Here the CDR3 DNA reads TGTGCCAGCTCACCGCGTGCAGGGAACACTGAAGCTTTCTTT. Together with reference TRBV18 and TRBJ1-1, the CDR3 gives the full variable domain: NAGVMQNPRHLVRRRGQEARLRCSPMKGHSHVYWYRQLPEEGLKFMVYLQKENIIDESGMPKERFSAEFPKEGPSILRIQQVVRGDSAAYFCASSPRAGNTEAFFGQGTRLTVV.

V and J are TRBV18 and TRBJ2-3; 9 positions match TRBD2. The CDR3 spans 14 residues. Germline V lookup: CDR1 KGHSH, CDR2 LQKENI. J lost 2 bases, V lost 6 bases, and 3 bases had no gene match. The CDR3 nucleotides are TGTGCCAGCTCCGGGACTAGCCTCACAGATACGCAGTATTTT. Translating it yields CASSGTSLTDTQYF.

The rearrangement uses TRBV7-3 and TRBJ2-1; possible D gene TRBD1, 6 bases. Germline-derived CDR1 and CDR2 are SGHTA and FQGTGA. V lost 4 bases and J 7 bases, leaving 14 bases between the germline ends. This CDR3 comprises 14 residues. The CDR3 region is CASSWQGLGNEQFF. DNA for the CDR3: TGTGCCAGCAGCTGGCAGGGGCTGGGGAATGAGCAGTTCTTC.

This clone was found once. V is TRBV15 and J is TRBJ2-1; 12 bases agree with TRBD2. The V and J ends lost 3 bases and 7 bases, in that order; junction bases with no gene match: 1. The CDR3 totals 14 residues. The V gene's germline CDR1 is LNHNV and CDR2 YYDKDF (reference sequence). The CDR3 nucleotides are TGTGCCACCAGCAGGGGGACTAGCGGGAATGAGCAGTTCTTC. Protein: CATSRGTSGNEQFF. Full variable domain (remainder filled in from reference TRBV15 and TRBJ2-1): DAMVIQNPRYQVTQFGKPVTLSCSQTLNHNVMYWYQQKSSQAPKLLFHYYDKDFNNEADTPDNFQSRRPNTSFCFLDIRSPGLGDTAMYLCATSRGTSGNEQFFGPGTRLTVL.

This chain connects TRBV6-1 to TRBJ2-1, with 7 bases identical to TRBD2. The CDR3 extends over 14 amino acids. The junction had 4 bases not matched to a gene; V was cut back by 5 bases and J by 3 bases. Germline V CDR1 and CDR2: MNHNS, SASEGT. The CDR3 loop is CASSPASGYNEQFF. The CDR3 nucleotides read TGTGCCAGCAGTCCGGCTAGCGGCTACAATGAGCAGTTCTTC.

For this clone: This CDR3 is also generated by other DNA sequences in the sample. V and J are TRBV5-1 and TRBJ2-7, with D perhaps matching TRBD2 (5 bases). CDR1 and CDR2 from the germline V gene are SGHRS and YFSETQ. The V gene lost 0 bases and the J gene lost 2 bases, with 9 bases spanning the gap. This CDR3 spans 14 amino acids. The CDR3 DNA reads as TGCGCCAGCAGCTTGGGGCCCGGGACCTACGAGCAGTACTTC. Encoded protein: CASSLGPGTYEQYF.

V and J are TRBV6-5 and TRBJ2-3, with 8 bases identical to TRBD2. Germline CDR1 is MNHEY and CDR2 is SVGAGI. CDR3 length: 14 residues. V was clipped by 11 bases and J by 4 bases; unmatched bases: 11. The CDR3 sequence is CAARGGLVSDTQYF. CDR3 coding DNA: TGTGCCGCACGGGGGGGCCTGGTGTCAGATACGCAGTATTTT.

The V gene is TRBV4-1, the J gene TRBJ2-3, with 7 bases aligning to TRBD2. Germline CDR1 is MGHRA and CDR2 is YSYEKL. Trimming at V came to 1 base and at J to 5 bases, leaving 9 bases not matched to a gene. This CDR3 is built from 16 residues. CDR3 nucleotide sequence: TGCGCCAGCAGCCAAGGGCTGGGGGGGAGGGGAGATACGCAGTATTTT. This codes for CASSQGLGGRGDTQYF.

The chain links TRBV28 to TRBJ2-3, with D unclear. CDR1 and CDR2 (germline): MDHEN, SYDVKM. V lost 8 bases and J 1 base, leaving 10 bases between the germline ends. The CDR3 extends over 13 amino acids. The CDR3 sequence: CASRSHGTDTQYF. DNA for the CDR3: TGTGCCAGCCGGTCCCACGGCACAGATACGCAGTATTTT.

The chain has TRBV5-1 and TRBJ2-1; TRBD2 agrees at 13 bases. The CDR3 is 14 amino acids. Germline V lookup: CDR1 SGHRS, CDR2 YFSETQ. V shed 7 bases, J shed 8 bases, and the junction held 6 bases outside the gene matches. The CDR3 reads CASRGTSGTDEQFF. DNA of the CDR3: TGCGCCAGCCGGGGGACTAGCGGGACCGATGAGCAGTTCTTC.